What follows are 24 T cell receptor beta chains derived from one specimen sequenced in a study of long-term antiretroviral therapy in people with HIV. At survey level, the immunoSEQ assay was run in its v3.0 version. The repertoire was sequenced with immunoSEQ multiplex PCR; TCRdb's copy has only in-frame clones and lacks some. The sample shows about 21,000 clones, roughly 79% of them seen only once. The specimen comprised unsorted PBMCs, sampled 2.2 years after starting antiretroviral therapy. These receptors were obtained from a man aged 50 to 60 with HIV.

This clone was counted only a few times. V is TRBV19 and J is TRBJ1-5; unclear D gene. The CDR3 is made up of 15 amino acids. The ends were cut back, 5 bases at V and 1 base at J, with 12 bases in the middle. The V gene's germline CDR1 is LNHDA and CDR2 SQIVND (reference sequence). The CDR3 region has the DNA TGTGCCAGTAGTGACCCCCAAAGAAGCAATCAGCCCCAGCATTTT. As protein: CASSDPQRSNQPQHF.

In its sample, this clone was seen a few times. J is TRBJ2-7 and V is TRBV7-9; D is tentatively TRBD1 or TRBD2 (6 bases each). This CDR3 comprises 12 residues. V lost 5 bases to trimming and J lost 7 bases, with 12 bases between them. Germline assignment: CDR1 SEHNR and CDR2 FQNEAQ (reference sequence). The CDR3: CASSEGGQEQYF. The CDR3 DNA follows: TGTGCCAGCAGCGAAGGGGGGCAAGAGCAGTACTTC.

This chain uses TRBV9 with TRBJ2-3, with D unresolved. This CDR3 contains 14 residues. Germline V lookup: CDR1 SGDLS, CDR2 YYNGEE. The germline V and J ends were trimmed by 0 bases and 1 base, with 6 bases remaining between them. CDR3 region: CASSVDRGTDTQYF. The CDR3 DNA is TGTGCCAGCAGCGTAGATAGAGGCACAGATACGCAGTATTTT.

This clone was seen only once. The chain recombines TRBV30 with TRBJ2-1; 7 bases match TRBD2. Trimming took 3 bases from V and 1 from J; bases not matched to a gene: 3. The germline CDR1 and CDR2 sequences are GTSNPN and SVGIG (reference sequence). The CDR3 covers 14 residues. CDR3 in amino acids: CAWSPGGSYNEQFF. In DNA, the CDR3 is TGTGCCTGGAGCCCCGGGGGGTCCTACAATGAGCAGTTCTTC.

The rearrangement uses TRBV10-3 and TRBJ2-3, with a weak D call TRBD1 (6 bases). With 4 bases removed from V and 10 bases from J, the gap between germline ends came to 27 bases. Germline V gene sequence: CDR1 ENHRY, CDR2 SYGVKD. The CDR3 has 17 amino acids. This CDR3 reads CAISGSGARGKGDSQYF. Here the CDR3 DNA reads TGTGCCATCAGTGGGAGTGGGGCCAGGGGCAAGGGGGATTCGCAGTATTTT.

The rearrangement links TRBV11-2 to TRBJ1-2; no firm D call. Per germline, CDR1 SGHAT and CDR2 FQNNGV. The CDR3 extends over 15 amino acids. Trimming pared 2 bases from V and 2 bases from J, leaving 12 bases between. Written as DNA, the CDR3 is TGTGCCAGCAGCTTAAGGAACAGCGAAAACTATGGCTACACCTTC. This encodes CASSLRNSENYGYTF.

This sequence joins TRBV11-3 and TRBJ1-1; TRBD1 is a possible D gene (6 bases). The length of the CDR3 is 13 residues. The V and J ends lost 3 bases and 4 bases respectively, with 9 bases between them. Germline CDR1 reads SGHNT; CDR2 reads YENEEA. CDR3 in DNA: TGTGCCAGCAGCTTCGCCAGGGGCACTGAAGCTTTCTTT. The encoded protein is CASSFARGTEAFF.

The V gene is TRBV5-1, the J gene TRBJ2-5, with 10 bases identical to TRBD1. CDR1 and CDR2 from the germline V gene are SGHRS and YFSETQ. The CDR3 consists of 14 residues. With V trimmed by 4 bases and J by 5 bases, 5 bases remained unmatched. The CDR3 bases are TGCGCCAGCAGCCCGGGGACAGGGGTCGAGACCCAGTACTTC. It specifies CASSPGTGVETQYF.

The chain carries TRBV7-9 and TRBJ2-7, with 8 bases matching TRBD2. Germline V lookup: CDR1 SEHNR, CDR2 FQNEAQ (reference sequence). The V segment lost 4 bases and the J segment 5 bases; nucleotides outside the gene matches: 7. The CDR3 sequence is 14 residues long. The CDR3 bases are TGTGCCAGCAGCTCACCGGGAGGGCAGCACGAGCAGTACTTC. Protein product: CASSSPGGQHEQYF.

The chain recombines TRBV7-2 with TRBJ2-1; TRBD2 agrees at 11 bases. The junction had 7 bases not matched to a gene; V was cut back by 1 base and J by 8 bases. There are 16 residues in the CDR3. From germline, CDR1 is SGHTA and CDR2 FQGNSA. The CDR3, as DNA: TGTGCCAGCAGCTTAGTGCCTAGCGGGGGGAGGCATGAGCAGTTCTTC. Its protein product is CASSLVPSGGRHEQFF.

The chain carries TRBV28 and TRBJ1-2; a weak D match, TRBD1 (5 bases). V lost 3 bases and J lost 4, with 9 bases in between. The CDR3 is made up of 13 amino acids. Per the germline V gene, CDR1 is MDHEN and CDR2 is SYDVKM. The CDR3 coding sequence is TGTGCCAGCAGTTTCAGGGACCTCTATGGCTACACCTTC. It translates to CASSFRDLYGYTF.

This clone was found a few times. The chain carries TRBV6-6 and TRBJ1-2; a possible D gene is TRBD1 (6 bases). The germline V gene encodes CDR1 MNHNY and CDR2 SVGAGI (reference sequence). CDR3 length: 13 amino acids. Trimming cost V 5 bases and J 2 bases, with 9 bases left between them. The CDR3 loop reads CASSPTGNYGYTF. The CDR3 DNA is TGTGCCAGCAGTCCTACAGGGAACTATGGCTACACCTTC.

This rearrangement joins TRBV18 to TRBJ1-4; tentatively, D is TRBD1 (6 bases). This CDR3 has 14 amino acids. Germline lookup yields CDR1 KGHSH and CDR2 LQKENI. V was cut by 6 bases and J by 7 bases, with 15 bases left in between. The CDR3 sequence is CASSPTGNCEKLFF. The DNA of the CDR3 is TGTGCCAGCTCCCCGACAGGAAATTGTGAAAAACTGTTTTTT. The full variable domain, with the rest looked up from reference TRBV18 and TRBJ1-4, is NAGVMQNPRHLVRRRGQEARLRCSPMKGHSHVYWYRQLPEEGLKFMVYLQKENIIDESGMPKERFSAEFPKEGPSILRIQQVVRGDSAAYFCASSPTGNCEKLFFGSGTQLSVL.

This clone was seen more than once but under ten times. The chain couples TRBV5-1 to TRBJ2-7, with D possibly matching TRBD1 (6 bases). The V end was cut by 0 bases, the J end by 2 bases, with 12 bases between. The length of the CDR3 is 15 residues. CDR1 and CDR2 (germline): SGHRS, YFSETQ. The CDR3 loop reads CASSLGDIDAYEQYF. Written as DNA, the CDR3 is TGCGCCAGCAGCTTGGGGGACATAGACGCCTACGAGCAGTACTTC.

V and J are TRBV19 and TRBJ2-1; possibly TRBD2 for D (5 bases). V lost 6 bases and J lost 0, with 9 bases in between. The length of the CDR3 is 14 residues. Germline lookup yields CDR1 LNHDA and CDR2 SQIVND (reference sequence). DNA for the CDR3: TGTGCCAGTAGCTCCGGGGTCTCCTACAATGAGCAGTTCTTC. Its translation: CASSSGVSYNEQFF. Looking up the rest from reference TRBV19 and TRBJ2-1 gives the full variable domain: DGGITQSPKYLFRKEGQNVTLSCEQNLNHDAMYWYRQDPGQGLRLIYYSQIVNDFQKGDIAEGYSVSREKKESFPLTVTSAQKNPTAFYLCASSSGVSYNEQFFGPGTRLTVL.

The V and J genes are TRBV4-3 and TRBJ2-7; no definite D call. V gave up 1 base and J gave up 7 bases, with 14 bases separating them. The length of the CDR3 is 14 residues. Per the germline V gene, CDR1 is LGHNA and CDR2 is YSLEER. The CDR3 DNA reads as TGCGCCAGCAGCCAAGGGCCTCTGGGTGGTGAGCAGTACTTC. Amino acid sequence: CASSQGPLGGEQYF.

This chain uses TRBV11-2 with TRBJ2-7, with 7 bases aligning to TRBD2. Germline V gene data show CDR1 as SGHAT and CDR2 as FQNNGV. J was trimmed by 0 bases and V by 3 bases; bases with no gene match: 2. The CDR3 sequence is 14 residues long. CDR3 nucleotide sequence: TGTGCCAGCAGCTTTGCTAGCGGCTCCTACGAGCAGTACTTC. Its protein is CASSFASGSYEQYF.

The chain has TRBV6-1 and TRBJ2-5; D remains ambiguous. Per germline, CDR1 MNHNS and CDR2 SASEGT. The V end was cut by 10 bases, the J end by 1 base, with 16 bases between. This CDR3 comprises 14 residues. The CDR3 sequence: CATRLGAFQETQYF. The CDR3 bases are TGTGCCACGCGACTCGGAGCGTTCCAAGAGACCCAGTACTTC.

This clone has only a few counts. The chain recombines TRBV11-2 with TRBJ2-1, with D maybe TRBD1 (6 bases). With 2 bases removed from V and 10 bases from J, the gap between germline ends came to 12 bases. The CDR3 sequence is 13 residues long. Looked up from germline, CDR1 is SGHAT and CDR2 is FQNNGV. DNA for the CDR3: TGTGCCAGCAGCTTAACCCTGGACAGCGAGCAGTTCTTC. Amino acids: CASSLTLDSEQFF.

This clone showed up just a few times. The chain has TRBV7-9 and TRBJ2-7; TRBD2 matches 12 bases. Losses at the gene ends were 4 bases for V and 3 bases for J; bases not matched to a gene: 4. CDR3 length: 15 amino acids. Germline V lookup: CDR1 SEHNR, CDR2 FQNEAQ (reference sequence). CDR3 bases: TGTGCCAGCAGCTCGACTAGCGGGAGTGTCTACGAGCAGTACTTC. This encodes CASSSTSGSVYEQYF.

This rearrangement joins TRBV6-5 to TRBJ1-1, with D hard to call. Trimming took 3 bases from V and 2 from J, leaving 10 bases between them. CDR3 size: 14 residues. The germline V gene has CDR1 MNHEY and CDR2 SVGAGI. CDR3 region: CASSYLDTNTEAFF. In DNA, the CDR3 is TGTGCCAGCAGTTATCTCGACACTAACACTGAAGCTTTCTTT.

This rearrangement joins TRBV9 to TRBJ2-5; 7 positions match TRBD1. The J call is uncertain, as TRBJ2-7 better fits the DNA end. This CDR3 spans 13 amino acids. Germline V CDR1 and CDR2: SGDLS, YYNGEE. CDR3 residues: CASSPQGVHEQYF. In DNA form, the CDR3 reads TGTGCCAGCAGCCCCCAGGGGGTCCACGAGCAGTACTTC.

The chain recombines TRBV27 with TRBJ2-6; the D is unclear. The CDR3 contains 16 residues. Per the germline V gene, CDR1 is MNHEY and CDR2 is SMNVEV (reference sequence). V was shortened by 2 bases and J by 1 base, with 9 bases between the two germline ends. In DNA form, the CDR3 reads TGTGCCAGCAGTTTAGTGTCAGGATCTGGGGCCAACGTCCTGACTTTC. Protein sequence: CASSLVSGSGANVLTF. Full variable domain (missing parts from reference TRBV27 and TRBJ2-6): EAQVTQNPRYLITVTGKKLTVTCSQNMNHEYMSWYRQDPGLGLRQIYYSMNVEVTDKGDVPEGYKVSRKEKRNFPLILESPSPNQTSLYFCASSLVSGSGANVLTFGAGSRLTVL.

CDR3 protein: CASSLYLQPQHF. CDR3 DNA sequence: TGTGCCAGCAGCCTTTATCTCCAGCCCCAGCATTTT. The gene calls are TRBV28 and TRBJ1-5; D not certain. Trimming took off 6 bases at V and 7 bases at J, with 10 bases between the two ends. The germline V gene encodes CDR1 MDHEN and CDR2 SYDVKM. The CDR3 is 12 amino acids.